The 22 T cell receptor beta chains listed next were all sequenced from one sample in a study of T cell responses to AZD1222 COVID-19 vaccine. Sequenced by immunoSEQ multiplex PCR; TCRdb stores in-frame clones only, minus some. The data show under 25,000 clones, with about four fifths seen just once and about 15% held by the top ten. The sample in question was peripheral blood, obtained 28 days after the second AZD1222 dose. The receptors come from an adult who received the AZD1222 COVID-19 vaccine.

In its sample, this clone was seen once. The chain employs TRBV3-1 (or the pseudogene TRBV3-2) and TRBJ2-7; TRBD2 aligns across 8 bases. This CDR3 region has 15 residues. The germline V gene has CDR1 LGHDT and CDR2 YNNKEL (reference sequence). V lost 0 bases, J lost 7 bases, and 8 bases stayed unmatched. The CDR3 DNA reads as TGTGCCAGCAGCCAAGATTCCGGGAGGGAAAGGGAGCAGTACTTC. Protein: CASSQDSGREREQYF.

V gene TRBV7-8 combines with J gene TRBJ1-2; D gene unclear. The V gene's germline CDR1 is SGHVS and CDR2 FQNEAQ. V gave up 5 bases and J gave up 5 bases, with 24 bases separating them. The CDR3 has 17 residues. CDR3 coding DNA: TGTGCCAGCAGCCGCGAACCCCTCGCTGGTTCCGGGTATGGCTACACCTTC. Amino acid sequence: CASSREPLAGSGYGYTF.

This chain's CDR3 is CASSLGLAGESGELFF. In nucleotides, the CDR3 is TGTGCCAGCAGCTTAGGACTAGCGGGAGAGTCCGGGGAGCTGTTTTTT. This chain links TRBV5-4 with TRBJ2-2, with 13 bases lining up with TRBD2. Germline CDR1 and CDR2: SGHNT and YYREEE (reference sequence). The V and J ends lost 2 bases and 6 bases, in that order; junction bases with no gene match: 4. The CDR3 runs 16 residues.

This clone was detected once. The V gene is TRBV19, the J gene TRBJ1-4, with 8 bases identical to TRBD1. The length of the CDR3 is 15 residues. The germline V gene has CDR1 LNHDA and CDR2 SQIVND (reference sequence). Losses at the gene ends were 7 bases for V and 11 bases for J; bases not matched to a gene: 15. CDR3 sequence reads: CASNPSGQGFVKLFF. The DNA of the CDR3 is TGTGCCAGTAATCCGTCAGGACAGGGTTTTGTCAAACTGTTTTTT.

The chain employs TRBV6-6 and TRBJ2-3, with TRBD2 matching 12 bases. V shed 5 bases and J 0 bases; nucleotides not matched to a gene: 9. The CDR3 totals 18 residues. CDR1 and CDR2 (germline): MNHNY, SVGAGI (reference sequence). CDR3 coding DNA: TGTGCCAGCAGTCACCGTCTAGCGGGAGGGGTTAGCACAGATACGCAGTATTTT. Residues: CASSHRLAGGVSTDTQYF.

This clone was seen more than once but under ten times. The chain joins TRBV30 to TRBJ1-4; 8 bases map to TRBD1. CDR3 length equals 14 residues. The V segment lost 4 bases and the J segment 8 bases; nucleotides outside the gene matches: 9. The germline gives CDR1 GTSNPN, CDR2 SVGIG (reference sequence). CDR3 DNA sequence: TGTGCCTGGAATTCCAGGGGGCTCTGGGAAAAACTGTTTTTT. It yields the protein CAWNSRGLWEKLFF.

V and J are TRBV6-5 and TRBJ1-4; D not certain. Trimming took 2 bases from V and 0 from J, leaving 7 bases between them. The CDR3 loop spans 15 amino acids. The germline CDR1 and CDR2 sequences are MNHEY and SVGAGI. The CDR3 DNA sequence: TGTGCCAGCAGTTACCAGACTACAACTAATGAAAAACTGTTTTTT. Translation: CASSYQTTTNEKLFF.

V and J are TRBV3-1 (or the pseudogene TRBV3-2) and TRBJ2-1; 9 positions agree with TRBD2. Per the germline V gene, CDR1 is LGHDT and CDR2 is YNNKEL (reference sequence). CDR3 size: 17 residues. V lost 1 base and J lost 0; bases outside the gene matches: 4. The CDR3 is CASSQVVAGDSYNEQFF. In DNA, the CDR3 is TGTGCCAGCAGCCAAGTAGTAGCGGGAGACTCCTACAATGAGCAGTTCTTC.

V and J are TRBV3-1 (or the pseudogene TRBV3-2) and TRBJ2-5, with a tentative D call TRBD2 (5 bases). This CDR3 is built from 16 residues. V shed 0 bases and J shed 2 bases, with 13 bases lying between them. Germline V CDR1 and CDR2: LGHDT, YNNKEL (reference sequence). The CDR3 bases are TGTGCCAGCAGCCAAGATGGAGGAGTAGAACAAGAGACCCAGTACTTC. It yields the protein CASSQDGGVEQETQYF.

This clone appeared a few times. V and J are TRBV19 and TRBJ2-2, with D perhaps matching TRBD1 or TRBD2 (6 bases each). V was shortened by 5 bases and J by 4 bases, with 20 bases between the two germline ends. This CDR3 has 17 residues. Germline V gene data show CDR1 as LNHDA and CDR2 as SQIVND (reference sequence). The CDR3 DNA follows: TGTGCCAGTAGTGTAAGAACAGGAGGGGGGACCACCGGGGAGCTGTTTTTT. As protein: CASSVRTGGGTTGELFF.

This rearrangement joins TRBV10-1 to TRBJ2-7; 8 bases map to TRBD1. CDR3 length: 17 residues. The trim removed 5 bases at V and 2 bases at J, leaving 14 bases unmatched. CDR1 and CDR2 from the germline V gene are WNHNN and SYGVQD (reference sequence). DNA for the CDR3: TGCGCCAGCAGTTCAACCCCCAGGACAGGGCGCGCCTACGAGCAGTACTTC. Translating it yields CASSSTPRTGRAYEQYF.

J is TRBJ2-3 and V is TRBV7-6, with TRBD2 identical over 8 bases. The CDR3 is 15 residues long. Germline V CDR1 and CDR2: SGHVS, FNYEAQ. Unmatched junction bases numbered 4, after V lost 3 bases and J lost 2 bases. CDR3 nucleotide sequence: TGTGCCAGCAGCTTGGTAGCGGGGTTCACAGATACGCAGTATTTT. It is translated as CASSLVAGFTDTQYF. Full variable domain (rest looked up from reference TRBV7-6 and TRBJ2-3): GAGVSQSPRYKVTKRGQDVALRCDPISGHVSLYWYRQALGQGPEFLTYFNYEAQQDKSGLPNDRFSAERPEGSISTLTIQRTEQRDSAMYRCASSLVAGFTDTQYFGPGTRLTVL.

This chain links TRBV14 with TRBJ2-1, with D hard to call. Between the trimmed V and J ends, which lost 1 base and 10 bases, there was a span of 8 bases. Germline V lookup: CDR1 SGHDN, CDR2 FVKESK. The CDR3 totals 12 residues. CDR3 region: CASSQGSTEQFF. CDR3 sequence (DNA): TGTGCCAGCAGCCAAGGCAGCACGGAGCAGTTCTTC.

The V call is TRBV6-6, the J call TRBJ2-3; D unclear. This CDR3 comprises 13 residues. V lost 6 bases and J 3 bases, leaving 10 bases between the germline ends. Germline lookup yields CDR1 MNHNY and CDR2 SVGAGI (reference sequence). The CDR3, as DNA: TGTGCCAGCAGCCTCTGGGGAACAGATACGCAGTATTTT. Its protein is CASSLWGTDTQYF.

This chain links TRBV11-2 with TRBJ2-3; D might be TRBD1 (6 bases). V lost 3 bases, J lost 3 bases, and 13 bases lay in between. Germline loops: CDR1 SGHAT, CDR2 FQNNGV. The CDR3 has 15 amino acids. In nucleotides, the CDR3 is TGTGCCAGCAGCTTCAATACAGGGATGACAGATACGCAGTATTTT. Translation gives CASSFNTGMTDTQYF.

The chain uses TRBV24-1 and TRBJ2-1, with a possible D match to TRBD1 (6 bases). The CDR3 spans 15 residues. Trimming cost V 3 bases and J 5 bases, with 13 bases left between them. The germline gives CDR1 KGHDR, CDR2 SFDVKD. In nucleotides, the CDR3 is TGTGCCACCAGTGATGCAGGACAGTTAGACAATGAGCAGTTCTTC. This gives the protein CATSDAGQLDNEQFF.

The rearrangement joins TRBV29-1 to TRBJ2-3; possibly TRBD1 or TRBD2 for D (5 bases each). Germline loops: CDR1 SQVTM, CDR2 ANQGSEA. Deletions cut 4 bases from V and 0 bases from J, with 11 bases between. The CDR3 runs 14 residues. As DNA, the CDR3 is TGCAGCGTTGTACCGGGACGTAGCACAGATACGCAGTATTTT. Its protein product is CSVVPGRSTDTQYF.

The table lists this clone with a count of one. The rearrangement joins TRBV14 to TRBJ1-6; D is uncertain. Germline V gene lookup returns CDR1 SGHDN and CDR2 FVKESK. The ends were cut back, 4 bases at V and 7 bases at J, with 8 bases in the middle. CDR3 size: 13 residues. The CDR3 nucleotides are TGTGCCAGCAGCCGTTTGGGGAATTCACCCCTCCACTTT. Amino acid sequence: CASSRLGNSPLHF.

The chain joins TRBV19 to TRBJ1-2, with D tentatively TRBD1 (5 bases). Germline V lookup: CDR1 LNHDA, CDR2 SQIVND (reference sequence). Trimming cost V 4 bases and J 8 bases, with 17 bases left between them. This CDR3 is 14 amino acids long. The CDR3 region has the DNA TGTGCCAGTAGTAGATCAGGGATCAACGAGGGCTACACCTTC. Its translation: CASSRSGINEGYTF.

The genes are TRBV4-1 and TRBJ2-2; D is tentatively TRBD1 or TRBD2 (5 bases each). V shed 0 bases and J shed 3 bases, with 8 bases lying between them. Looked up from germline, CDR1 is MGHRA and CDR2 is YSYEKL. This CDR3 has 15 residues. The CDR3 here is CASSQDWGYTGELFF. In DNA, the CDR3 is TGCGCCAGCAGCCAAGATTGGGGGTACACCGGGGAGCTGTTTTTT.

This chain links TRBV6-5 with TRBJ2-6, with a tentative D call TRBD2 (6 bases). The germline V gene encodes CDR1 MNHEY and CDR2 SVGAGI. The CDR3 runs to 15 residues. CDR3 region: CVTRSGGSGANVLTF. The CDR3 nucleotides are TGTGTCACACGTAGCGGAGGCTCTGGGGCCAACGTCCTGACTTTC.

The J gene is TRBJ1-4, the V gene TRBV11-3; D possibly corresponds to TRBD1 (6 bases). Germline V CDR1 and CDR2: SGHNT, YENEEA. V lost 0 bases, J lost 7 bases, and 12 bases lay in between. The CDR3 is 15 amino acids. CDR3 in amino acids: CASSLDRGAGEKLFF. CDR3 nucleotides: TGTGCCAGCAGCTTAGATCGGGGGGCAGGTGAAAAACTGTTTTTT. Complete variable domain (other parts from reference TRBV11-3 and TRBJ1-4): EAGVVQSPRYKIIEKKQPVAFWCNPISGHNTLYWYLQNLGQGPELLIRYENEEAVDDSQLPKDRFSAERLKGVDSTLKIQPAELGDSAVYLCASSLDRGAGEKLFFGSGTQLSVL.